A single sample is the source of the 14 T cell receptor beta chains below, sequenced in a study of lymphopenia after photon versus proton radiotherapy. Some clones are missing from TCRdb's copy, which holds only in-frame ones; the method was immunoSEQ multiplex PCR. The table includes 150,000 to 200,000 clones, about nine tenths detected once. The input for sequencing was peripheral blood, taken from a patient treated with photon-based radiotherapy. The receptors here all came from a man aged 50 to 60 with gastric cancer.

The rearrangement links TRBV7-2 to TRBJ2-3; D call uncertain. This CDR3 has 13 residues. Germline V gene lookup returns CDR1 SGHTA and CDR2 FQGNSA. With 3 bases removed from V and 4 bases from J, the gap between germline ends came to 8 bases. DNA of the CDR3: TGTGCCAGCAGCTTCCGGCTGGCAGATACGCAGTATTTT. It translates to CASSFRLADTQYF.

The CDR3 region is CASSLDSSNQPQHF. The CDR3 nucleotides are TGTGCCAGCAGCCTGGACAGTAGCAATCAGCCCCAGCATTTT. The chain joins TRBV4-2 to TRBJ1-5; TRBD1 might be the D (6 bases). With 4 bases removed from V and 0 bases from J, the gap between germline ends came to 7 bases. The CDR3 sequence is 14 residues long. Germline V CDR1 and CDR2: LGHNA, YNFKEQ.

This sequence joins TRBV13 and TRBJ2-7; TRBD1 matches 8 bases. Germline lookup yields CDR1 PRHDT and CDR2 FYEKMQ (reference sequence). Trimming removed 0 bases from V and 5 bases from J; junction bases left unmatched: 9. CDR3 size: 16 residues. CDR3 coding DNA: TGTGCCAGCAGCTTAGGCCTTGGGACAGGCACCCACGAGCAGTACTTC. Translating gives CASSLGLGTGTHEQYF.

In the case of this clone: Other DNA sequences within the sample encode an identical CDR3. The chain links TRBV7-9 to TRBJ1-1; no clear D. Germline CDR1 is SEHNR and CDR2 is FQNEAQ (reference sequence). This CDR3 has 13 amino acids. V was clipped by 0 bases and J by 2 bases, with 4 bases between them. CDR3 sequence reads: CASSLAGNTEAFF. CDR3 nucleotide sequence: TGTGCCAGCAGCTTAGCAGGTAACACTGAAGCTTTCTTT.

This clone was counted only a few times. The chain has TRBV18 and TRBJ1-4; D is ambiguous. CDR1 is KGHSH, CDR2 LQKENI, per germline. The CDR3 runs 14 residues. V dropped 3 bases and J dropped 0 bases, with 5 bases sitting between them. CDR3 DNA sequence: TGTGCCAGCTCACCCGTGGCAACTAATGAAAAACTGTTTTTT. Protein product: CASSPVATNEKLFF.

Of note for this clone: One end of the junction fails to match germline, which may point to a read error. The V gene is TRBV27, the J gene TRBJ2-1; D gene uncertain. The CDR3 runs to 16 residues. Germline CDR1 reads MNHEY; CDR2 reads SMNVEV (reference sequence). Here the CDR3 DNA reads TGTGCCAGCAGTTTATCGAAGGCTTGGCGCTACACTGAGCAGTTCTTC. Its protein product is CASSLSKAWRYTEQFF.

This clone was counted once. The gene calls are TRBV4-2 and TRBJ2-3; D is possibly TRBD1 (5 bases). The CDR3 loop spans 14 amino acids. Per germline, CDR1 LGHNA and CDR2 YNFKEQ. Trimming took off 5 bases at V and 2 bases at J, with 11 bases between the two ends. The CDR3 DNA follows: TGTGCCAGCAGCACCTTGGACACCACAGATACGCAGTATTTT. It translates to CASSTLDTTDTQYF.

V usage is TRBV11-1 and J usage is TRBJ2-1, with 9 bases that match TRBD2. The CDR3 runs 18 residues. Unmatched junction bases numbered 12, after V lost 4 bases and J lost 2 bases. CDR1 is SGHAT and CDR2 is FQDESV in the germline V gene (reference sequence). CDR3 sequence: CASSSTPGGGRAYNEQFF. The CDR3 DNA follows: TGTGCCAGCAGCTCGACCCCGGGAGGCGGGAGGGCCTACAATGAGCAGTTCTTC. Complete variable domain (other parts from reference TRBV11-1 and TRBJ2-1): EAEVAQSPRYKITEKSQAVAFWCDPISGHATLYWYRQILGQGPELLVQFQDESVVDDSQLPKDRFSAERLKGVDSTLKIQPAELGDSAMYLCASSSTPGGGRAYNEQFFGPGTRLTVL.

The chain has TRBV11-2 and TRBJ2-1; 10 bases map to TRBD2. The junction had 19 bases not matched to a gene; V was cut back by 4 bases and J by 10 bases. The CDR3 loop spans 18 amino acids. CDR1 is SGHAT, CDR2 FQNNGV, per germline. This CDR3 is CASSSIRQAGGPVKEQFF. Here the CDR3 DNA reads TGTGCCAGCAGCTCCATTCGCCAAGCGGGAGGGCCGGTAAAGGAGCAGTTCTTC.

The chain carries TRBV5-4 and TRBJ1-2; no reliable D call. Germline CDR1 reads SGHNT; CDR2 reads YYREEE (reference sequence). V lost 4 bases and J 2 bases, leaving 15 bases between the germline ends. The CDR3 extends over 15 amino acids. Here the CDR3 DNA reads TGTGCCAGCAGCGCTTTCGGTGCACAGAACTATGGCTACACCTTC. Translated: CASSAFGAQNYGYTF. Full variable domain (remainder filled in from reference TRBV5-4 and TRBJ1-2): ETGVTQSPTHLIKTRGQQVTLRCSSQSGHNTVSWYQQALGQGPQFIFQYYREEENGRGNFPPRFSGLQFPNYSSELNVNALELDDSALYLCASSAFGAQNYGYTFGSGTRLTVV.

The rearrangement uses TRBV5-5 and TRBJ1-1; TRBD1 is a possible D gene (6 bases). CDR1 is SGHKS and CDR2 is YYEKEE in the germline V gene (reference sequence). CDR3 size: 14 residues. Trimming took off 4 bases at V and 5 bases at J, with 15 bases between the two ends. CDR3 protein: CASSLTGTRTEAFF. The DNA for the CDR3 is TGTGCCAGCAGCCTGACTGGGACACGAACTGAAGCTTTCTTT.

The J gene is TRBJ2-1, the V gene TRBV7-9, with D maybe TRBD2 (6 bases). The CDR3 runs to 13 residues. CDR1 and CDR2 from the germline V gene are SEHNR and FQNEAQ (reference sequence). V lost 5 bases, J lost 2 bases, and 7 bases lay in between. As DNA, the CDR3 is TGTGCCAGCAGCCCTAGCGCCTACAATGAGCAGTTCTTC. Amino acids: CASSPSAYNEQFF.

CDR3 bases: TGCAGCGTTGAGCAAGACAGGCCTGAGGATACGCAGTATTTT. Translating it yields CSVEQDRPEDTQYF. This rearrangement joins TRBV29-1 to TRBJ2-3, with TRBD1 as a possible D gene (6 bases). This CDR3 has 14 amino acids. The ends were cut back, 3 bases at V and 6 bases at J, with 16 bases in the middle. Germline CDR1 reads SQVTM; CDR2 reads ANQGSEA.

The chain is built from TRBV2 and TRBJ1-5; D gene uncertain. Trimming pared 3 bases from V and 3 bases from J, leaving 9 bases between. The CDR3 extends over 14 amino acids. Germline lookup yields CDR1 SNHLY and CDR2 FYNNEI. The CDR3 nucleotides are TGTGCCAGCAGTGAGGCACTAGTCAATCAGCCCCAGCATTTT. Translating gives CASSEALVNQPQHF.